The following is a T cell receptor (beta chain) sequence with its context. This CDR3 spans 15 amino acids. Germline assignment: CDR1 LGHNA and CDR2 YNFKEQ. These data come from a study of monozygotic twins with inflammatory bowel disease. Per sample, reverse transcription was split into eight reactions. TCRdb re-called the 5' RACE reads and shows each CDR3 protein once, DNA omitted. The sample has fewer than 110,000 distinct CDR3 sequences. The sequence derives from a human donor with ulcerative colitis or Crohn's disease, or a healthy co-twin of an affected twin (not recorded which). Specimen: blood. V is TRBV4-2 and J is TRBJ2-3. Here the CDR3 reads CASSQDYGSTDTQYF.